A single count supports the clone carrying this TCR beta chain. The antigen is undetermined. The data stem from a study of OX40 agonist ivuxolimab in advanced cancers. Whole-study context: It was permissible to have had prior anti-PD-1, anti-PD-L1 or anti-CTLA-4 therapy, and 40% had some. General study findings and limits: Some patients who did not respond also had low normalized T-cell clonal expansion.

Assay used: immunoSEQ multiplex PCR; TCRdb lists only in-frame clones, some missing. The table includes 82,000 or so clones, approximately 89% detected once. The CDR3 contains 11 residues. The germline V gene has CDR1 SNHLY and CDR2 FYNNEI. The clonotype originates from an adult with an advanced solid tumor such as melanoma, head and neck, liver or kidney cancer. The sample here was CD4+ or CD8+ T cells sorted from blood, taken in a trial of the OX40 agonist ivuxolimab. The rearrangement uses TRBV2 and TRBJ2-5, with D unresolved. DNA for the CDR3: TGTGCTACCGGACGCCAAGAGACCCAGTACTTC. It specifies CATGRQETQYF.